A selection of T cell receptor beta chains follows, all from one sample in a study of cytomegalovirus exposure and HLA in healthy donors. The data were produced by immunoSEQ multiplex PCR, yet TCRdb's version contains in-frame clones alone and is incomplete. The data hold around 130,000 clones, with more than 65% observed a single time. The sequenced sample was PBMCs. These TCRs come from a man aged 50-60 years in good health and CMV-seronegative. CDR3s include the opening cysteine and the closing phenylalanine or tryptophan. The D gene is left open where the match is weak. Some rows mark clone size as missing; the rest say once, few, many or name a class of expanded clone.

V gene: TRBV13; J gene: TRBJ1-3; D gene: -; clone size: -; CDR3 length: 14; CDR3 protein: CASSSSGSGNTIYF; CDR3 DNA: TGTGCCAGCAGCTCAAGCGGCTCTGGAAACACCATATATTTT
V gene: TRBV6-5; J gene: TRBJ1-1; D gene: -; clone size: -; CDR3 length: 15; CDR3 protein: CASSPRAGANTEAFF; CDR3 DNA: TGTGCCAGCAGTCCAAGGGCAGGGGCGAACACTGAAGCTTTCTTT
V gene: TRBV25-1; J gene: TRBJ2-3; D gene: TRBD2; clone size: once; CDR3 length: 16; CDR3 protein: CASSEWFGGDLDTQYF; CDR3 DNA: TGTGCCAGCAGTGAATGGTTTGGGGGGGACCTAGATACGCAGTATTTT
V gene: TRBV7-2; J gene: TRBJ2-7; D gene: TRBD2; clone size: -; CDR3 length: 14; CDR3 protein: CASSWERGGYEQYF; CDR3 DNA: TGTGCCAGCAGCTGGGAGCGGGGGGGCTACGAGCAGTACTTC
V gene: TRBV11-2; J gene: TRBJ2-4; D gene: -; clone size: -; CDR3 length: 14; CDR3 protein: CASSNPLGRGLQYF; CDR3 DNA: TGTGCCAGCAGCAATCCTCTTGGGCGGGGGCTTCAGTACTTC
V gene: TRBV27; J gene: TRBJ1-2; D gene: -; clone size: once; CDR3 length: 15; CDR3 protein: CASSYRGGLNYGYTF; CDR3 DNA: TGTGCCAGCAGTTATAGGGGCGGCTTAAACTATGGCTACACCTTC
V gene: TRBV14; J gene: TRBJ2-5; D gene: TRBD1; clone size: -; CDR3 length: 16; CDR3 protein: CASSPKLTGGWETQYF; CDR3 DNA: TGTGCCAGCAGCCCGAAGCTTACAGGGGGATGGGAGACCCAGTACTTC
V gene: TRBV2; J gene: TRBJ2-7; D gene: TRBD1; clone size: -; CDR3 length: 17; CDR3 protein: CASSELMMGQGAYEQYF; CDR3 DNA: TGTGCCAGCAGTGAACTGATGATGGGTCAGGGGGCCTACGAGCAGTACTTC
V gene: TRBV4-3; J gene: TRBJ2-1; D gene: -; clone size: -; CDR3 length: 13; CDR3 protein: CASSQAETSEQFF; CDR3 DNA: TGCGCCAGCAGCCAAGCAGAGACTAGTGAGCAGTTCTTC
V gene: TRBV15; J gene: TRBJ1-2; D gene: TRBD1; clone size: -; CDR3 length: 14; CDR3 protein: CASAVSGGGYGYTF; CDR3 DNA: TGTGCCTCCGCAGTATCAGGGGGCGGCTATGGCTACACCTTC
V gene: TRBV5-6; J gene: TRBJ1-3; D gene: -; clone size: -; CDR3 length: 14; CDR3 protein: CASSLGHSGNTIYF; CDR3 DNA: TGTGCCAGCAGCTTGGGACATTCTGGAAACACCATATATTTT
V gene: TRBV7-6; J gene: TRBJ2-2; D gene: TRBD2; clone size: once; CDR3 length: 16; CDR3 protein: CASSLAGGGTVGELFF; CDR3 DNA: TGTGCCAGCAGCTTAGCGGGCGGGGGAACGGTCGGGGAGCTGTTTTTT